This T cell receptor beta chain is from a study of shared clonotypes between healthy human individuals. Study-wide background: A couple of female and a few male donors aged 18 to 49 were enrolled. Each donor contributed plates that comprised three CD4 naive, three CD4 memory, two CD8 naive and one CD8 memory.

Study-wide points: Memory subsets generally showed lower estimated richness than naive subsets. Clonotype sharing among the donors was expected to vary with sequencing depth.

Germline CDR1 reads MNHNY; CDR2 reads SVGAGI (reference sequence). The CDR3 runs to 14 residues. V was clipped by 8 bases and J by 4 bases, with 14 bases between them. In regard to this clone: Its antigen is unknown.

Clones were sequenced by immunoSEQ multiplex PCR, and TCRdb holds only the in-frame ones, with some missing. The top ten hold more than 0.1% of the sample, which has about 2 million clones, 90% to 95% seen once. The gene calls are TRBV6-6 and TRBJ2-2, with unresolved D. The source material was naive CD4+ T cells sorted from blood. Indicated subset: CD45RA+ positively selected. The TCR sequence derives from a man between 18 and 35 years old in good health. The CDR3 DNA is TGTGCCAGCGAGATGACTGGGCGCACCGGGGAGCTGTTTTTT. It is translated as CASEMTGRTGELFF.